The rows below give T cell receptor beta chains drawn from one sample of a study of blood T cell repertoires in COVID-19. Repertoires were generated with immunoSEQ multiplex PCR, while TCRdb's copy carries only in-frame clones and drops some. The sample has some 200,000 clones; more than 65% are singletons. The sequenced material came from peripheral blood. These receptors were collected from a woman aged 55-75 years with acute or convalescent COVID-19. The CDR3 runs from the conserved cysteine through the conserved F or W. The D gene is left open where the match is weak. Rows may omit the clone size; those that give it use once, few, many or a size class.

cdr3_nt	cdr3_aa	v_call	j_call	clone_size	d_call
TGTGCCTGGAGTAGGGGGGGAGGAAGTGAAAAACTGTTTTTT	CAWSRGGGSEKLFF	TRBV30	TRBJ1-4	NA	NA
TGTGCCAGCAGTGTTGGGTATAGGACAGCAGCCTACGAGCAGTACTTC	CASSVGYRTAAYEQYF	TRBV5-5	TRBJ2-7	NA	NA
TGTGCCAGCAGTGAAGCGTCATCGTGGGGGCGCTTGGGAATTAGCACAGATACGCAGTATTTT	CASSEASSWGRLGISTDTQYF	TRBV6-1	TRBJ2-3	NA	NA
TGTGCCAGTGGTGGTGCGGGTCCCTACGAGCAGTACTTC	CASGGAGPYEQYF	TRBV27	TRBJ2-7	NA	NA
TGTGCCAGCAGTTTAGTACAGGCAGTGGTGGCAGATACGCAGTATTTT	CASSLVQAVVADTQYF	TRBV28	TRBJ2-3	NA	NA
TGTGCCAGTAATACCGGTCTCGCAAACAATGAGCAGTTCTTC	CASNTGLANNEQFF	TRBV19	TRBJ2-1	once	NA
TGTGCCAGTAGTCTGGGCAGGGGGTGGGGAAACACTGAAGCTTTCTTT	CASSLGRGWGNTEAFF	TRBV19	TRBJ1-1	once	TRBD1
TGTGCCAGCAGCCTGGGGACTAGCGGAAAAGATACGCAGTATTTT	CASSLGTSGKDTQYF	TRBV7-2	TRBJ2-3	NA	TRBD2
TGTGCCAGCAGCCCGGGACTAGCGGGGGGCGATGAGCAGTTCTTC	CASSPGLAGGDEQFF	TRBV7-9	TRBJ2-1	NA	TRBD2
TGTGCCAGCAGTGGGACTAGCGGGGGGGTTGACAAAAACATTCAGTACTTC	CASSGTSGGVDKNIQYF	TRBV2	TRBJ2-4	NA	TRBD2
TGTGCCAGCAGCTCCTGGGGGGGTTATGGCTACACCTTC	CASSSWGGYGYTF	TRBV5-6	TRBJ1-2	NA	NA
TGTGCCAGCAGCTTGGCCGGTCTCACCGGGGAGCTGTTTTTT	CASSLAGLTGELFF	TRBV5-4	TRBJ2-2	NA	NA